This entry lists 25 T cell receptor beta chains sequenced from one sample in a study of cytomegalovirus exposure and HLA in healthy donors. The data were produced by immunoSEQ multiplex PCR, yet TCRdb's version contains in-frame clones alone and is incomplete. The profile covers 130,000 to 150,000 clones, with 80% to 90% appearing a single time and 3.5% to 5% taken by the ten largest. Material for sequencing was PBMCs. The receptors here all came from a man in his late teens or twenties in good health and CMV-seropositive.

Here the CDR3 DNA reads TGTGCCAGCAGCTTAGCGGACACCTACGAGCAGTACTTC. This gives the protein CASSLADTYEQYF. This chain uses TRBV7-9 with TRBJ2-7; a weak D match, TRBD1 (5 bases). Germline CDR1 SEHNR, CDR2 FQNEAQ (reference sequence). Between the trimmed V and J ends, which lost 0 bases and 2 bases, there was a span of 5 bases. CDR3 length: 13 amino acids. The variable domain in full, with the rest retrieved from reference TRBV7-9 and TRBJ2-7, is DTGVSQNPRHKITKRGQNVTFRCDPISEHNRLYWYRQTLGQGPEFLTYFQNEAQLEKSRLLSDRFSAERPKGSFSTLEIQRTEQGDSAMYLCASSLADTYEQYFGPGTRLTVT.

The DNA of the CDR3 is TGCGCCAGCAGCCGGACTAGCGGGAGCTCTGGGGCCAACGTCCTGACTTTC. Its protein product is CASSRTSGSSGANVLTF. The gene calls are TRBV5-1 and TRBJ2-6, with 13 positions matching TRBD2. From germline, CDR1 is SGHRS and CDR2 YFSETQ. CDR3 size: 17 residues. Trimming cost V 4 bases and J 0 bases; bases outside gene matches: 1.

V is TRBV10-2 and J is TRBJ2-7, with TRBD1 matching over 7 bases. With V trimmed by 9 bases and J by 6 bases, 8 bases remained unmatched. This CDR3 has 12 residues. CDR1 and CDR2 (germline): WSHSY, SAAADI. The CDR3 nucleotides read TGCGCCAGTTACCCCCCAGGGGGCGAGCAGTACTTC. Residues: CASYPPGGEQYF.

The chain is built from TRBV27 and TRBJ2-5; 12 bases line up with TRBD2. The ends lost 6 bases at V and 4 bases at J; junction bases unmatched: 6. CDR1 is MNHEY, CDR2 SMNVEV, per germline (reference sequence). This CDR3 spans 15 amino acids. CDR3 loop: CASSPTSGGGETQYF. DNA for the CDR3: TGTGCCAGCAGCCCGACTAGCGGGGGTGGAGAGACCCAGTACTTC.

This chain connects TRBV6-6 to TRBJ1-2; TRBD1 might be the D (5 bases). The CDR3 runs to 13 residues. CDR1 and CDR2 (germline): MNHNY, SVGAGI (reference sequence). Deletions cut 2 bases from V and 8 bases from J, with 12 bases between. CDR3 DNA: TGTGCCAGCAGTTACAGGGGAGGGGACGGCTACACCTTC. Translation gives CASSYRGGDGYTF.

This sequence joins TRBV7-3 and TRBJ2-1; no reliable D call. The germline V gene encodes CDR1 SGHTA and CDR2 FQGTGA. Trimming pared 5 bases from V and 5 bases from J, leaving 7 bases between. The length of the CDR3 is 12 residues. The CDR3: CASSNRDNEQFF. The CDR3 nucleotides are TGTGCCAGCAGCAACCGGGACAATGAGCAGTTCTTC.

This clone was seen a handful of times. The rearrangement uses TRBV7-2 and TRBJ1-2, with TRBD1 identical over 7 bases. Germline V lookup: CDR1 SGHTA, CDR2 FQGNSA. This CDR3 comprises 16 residues. V gave up 5 bases and J gave up 1 base; unmatched junction bases: 10. CDR3 DNA: TGTGCCAGCAGCGTTGGGACAGACTTCTATAACTATGGCTACACCTTC. As protein: CASSVGTDFYNYGYTF.

V is TRBV11-2 and J is TRBJ1-1, with D unclear. The CDR3 extends over 14 amino acids. Germline V CDR1 and CDR2: SGHAT, FQNNGV. V was clipped by 4 bases and J by 8 bases, with 17 bases between them. The CDR3 DNA reads as TGTGCCAGCAGCTATACTTATGGGGAGGCCGAAGCTTTCTTT. Protein product: CASSYTYGEAEAFF.

The chain couples TRBV5-6 to TRBJ2-1; 16 bases fit TRBD2. CDR3 size: 19 residues. Losses at the gene ends were 2 bases for V and 10 bases for J; bases not matched to a gene: 15. Germline V gene sequence: CDR1 SGHDT, CDR2 YYEEEE. The chain's CDR3 is CASSFPTRGTSGRVGEQFF. The CDR3 DNA reads as TGTGCCAGCAGCTTCCCGACTAGAGGGACTAGCGGGAGGGTCGGGGAGCAGTTCTTC.

The rearrangement uses TRBV5-4 and TRBJ1-1; D may be TRBD1 (5 bases). CDR1 and CDR2 from the germline V gene are SGHNT and YYREEE (reference sequence). The CDR3 spans 15 residues. V dropped 7 bases and J dropped 1 base, with 17 bases sitting between them. CDR3 sequence reads: CASLPSSDRNTEAFF. The CDR3 DNA is TGTGCCAGCCTTCCAAGTTCAGACAGGAACACTGAAGCTTTCTTT.

In its sample, this clone was seen once. The chain carries TRBV10-3 and TRBJ2-1; D unclear. V lost 0 bases and J 3 bases, leaving 3 bases between the germline ends. Per the germline V gene, CDR1 is ENHRY and CDR2 is SYGVKD. The CDR3 is 13 residues long. CDR3 region: CAISESLYNEQFF. The CDR3 bases are TGTGCCATCAGTGAGTCTCTCTACAATGAGCAGTTCTTC.

V gene TRBV29-1 combines with J gene TRBJ2-1; 7 nucleotides match TRBD2. The germline V gene has CDR1 SQVTM and CDR2 ANQGSEA. With V trimmed by 5 bases and J by 3 bases, 1 base remained unmatched. CDR3 length: 12 amino acids. CDR3 loop: CSVTGGYNEQFF. In DNA, the CDR3 is TGCAGCGTTACGGGGGGCTACAATGAGCAGTTCTTC.

V usage is TRBV30 and J usage is TRBJ2-5; D unresolved. This CDR3 is built from 13 residues. Deletions cut 5 bases from V and 0 bases from J, with 10 bases between. Germline CDR1 is GTSNPN and CDR2 is SVGIG (reference sequence). This CDR3 is CAWEVPDQETQYF. The DNA of the CDR3 is TGTGCCTGGGAGGTCCCGGACCAAGAGACCCAGTACTTC. The variable domain in full, with the rest retrieved from reference TRBV30 and TRBJ2-5, is SQTIHQWPATLVQPVGSPLSLECTVEGTSNPNLYWYRQAAGRGLQLLFYSVGIGQISSEVPQNLSASRPQDRQFILSSKKLLLSDSGFYLCAWEVPDQETQYFGPGTRLLVL.

The chain is built from TRBV18 and TRBJ2-7; 10 nucleotides match TRBD1. CDR1 is KGHSH, CDR2 LQKENI, per germline. V lost 3 bases to trimming and J lost 4 bases; unmatched junction nucleotides: 6. This CDR3 is 15 amino acids long. The chain's CDR3 is CASSPGTGVWYEQYF. Here the CDR3 DNA reads TGTGCCAGCTCACCTGGGACAGGGGTATGGTACGAGCAGTACTTC.

The chain combines TRBV6-1 with TRBJ2-7; weak D call: TRBD2 (6 bases). Germline assignment: CDR1 MNHNS and CDR2 SASEGT. The CDR3 length is 14 residues. V lost 8 bases to trimming and J lost 0 bases, with 14 bases between them. CDR3 sequence: CASFGTDTSYEQYF. CDR3 sequence (DNA): TGTGCCAGCTTTGGGACTGATACCTCCTACGAGCAGTACTTC.

This clone has a handful of counts. J is TRBJ2-2 and V is TRBV19; 11 nucleotides line up with TRBD2. The CDR3 has 17 amino acids. Trimming removed 3 bases from V and 5 bases from J; junction bases left unmatched: 8. Germline V CDR1 and CDR2: LNHDA, SQIVND (reference sequence). The CDR3, as DNA: TGTGCCAGTAGTATGTCGGGGACTAGCGGTTTTACCGGGGAGCTGTTTTTT. Translated: CASSMSGTSGFTGELFF.

V gene TRBV5-4 combines with J gene TRBJ2-5; D is unclear. This CDR3 has 13 residues. V shed 1 base and J shed 2 bases, with 6 bases lying between them. The germline CDR1 and CDR2 sequences are SGHNT and YYREEE (reference sequence). CDR3 sequence (DNA): TGTGCCAGCAGCTTGATGGAGCAAGAGACCCAGTACTTC. Translated: CASSLMEQETQYF.

The J gene is TRBJ1-2, the V gene TRBV5-1; tentatively, D is TRBD1 (5 bases). The germline CDR1 and CDR2 sequences are SGHRS and YFSETQ. This CDR3 spans 11 amino acids. The ends were cut back, 4 bases at V and 9 bases at J, with 10 bases in the middle. CDR3 nucleotide sequence: TGCGCCAGCAGCATAGGGGAACGCTACACCTTC. It is translated as CASSIGERYTF.

The gene calls are TRBV28 and TRBJ1-1; 7 bases map to TRBD1. Trimming at V came to 5 bases and at J to 14 bases, leaving 20 bases not matched to a gene. The CDR3 totals 15 residues. CDR1 and CDR2 from the germline V gene are MDHEN and SYDVKM. The CDR3 protein is CASSRQGERVSKWFF. The CDR3 DNA reads TGTGCCAGCAGTCGCCAGGGGGAGCGGGTTTCCAAGTGGTTCTTT.

The V and J genes are TRBV9 and TRBJ2-1; 11 nucleotides align to TRBD2. The CDR3 has 16 amino acids. With V trimmed by 4 bases and J by 0 bases, 3 bases remained unmatched. Germline CDR1 SGDLS, CDR2 YYNGEE. CDR3 amino acids: CASSPSGRISYNEQFF. In DNA form, the CDR3 reads TGTGCCAGCAGCCCTAGCGGGAGGATCTCCTACAATGAGCAGTTCTTC.

J is TRBJ1-1 and V is TRBV6-1; 7 bases align to TRBD1. J gave up 0 bases and V 4 bases, and 8 bases lay outside the gene matches. CDR1 is MNHNS, CDR2 SASEGT, per germline. The CDR3 runs 16 residues. The CDR3 bases are TGTGCCAGCAGTGGGGGGACAGACCTCATGAACACTGAAGCTTTCTTT. As protein: CASSGGTDLMNTEAFF.

The chain employs TRBV19 and TRBJ2-7, with 12 bases aligning to TRBD1. Trimming removed 3 bases from V and 4 bases from J; junction bases left unmatched: 4. Germline lookup yields CDR1 LNHDA and CDR2 SQIVND (reference sequence). The CDR3 runs to 15 residues. The CDR3 nucleotides read TGTGCCAGTAGTATGGGGACAGGGGGCGCGTACGAGCAGTACTTC. It codes for CASSMGTGGAYEQYF.

The chain recombines TRBV5-4 with TRBJ1-1, with a tentative D call TRBD1 (5 bases). CDR1 is SGHNT, CDR2 YYREEE, per germline (reference sequence). The CDR3 has 12 amino acids. With 4 bases removed from V and 3 bases from J, the gap between germline ends came to 7 bases. CDR3 sequence (DNA): TGTGCCAGCAGCCTGGGGCACACTGAAGCTTTCTTT. This translates into CASSLGHTEAFF. Full variable domain (outside the CDR3, taken from reference TRBV5-4 and TRBJ1-1): ETGVTQSPTHLIKTRGQQVTLRCSSQSGHNTVSWYQQALGQGPQFIFQYYREEENGRGNFPPRFSGLQFPNYSSELNVNALELDDSALYLCASSLGHTEAFFGQGTRLTVV.

This chain joins TRBV9 and TRBJ2-3; D uncertain. Germline assignment: CDR1 SGDLS and CDR2 YYNGEE. Deletions cut 3 bases from V and 6 bases from J, with 8 bases between. The length of the CDR3 is 12 residues. CDR3 nucleotides: TGTGCCAGCAGCGCCCCTTCGGATACGCAGTATTTT. This gives the protein CASSAPSDTQYF.

The V and J genes are TRBV7-8 and TRBJ1-2; D is unclear. The CDR3 is 14 residues long. Trimming removed 1 base at V and 0 bases at J, with 6 bases between. Germline V gene lookup returns CDR1 SGHVS and CDR2 FQNEAQ. CDR3 region: CASSLGRPNYGYTF. CDR3 nucleotide sequence: TGTGCCAGCAGCTTAGGGCGGCCTAACTATGGCTACACCTTC.